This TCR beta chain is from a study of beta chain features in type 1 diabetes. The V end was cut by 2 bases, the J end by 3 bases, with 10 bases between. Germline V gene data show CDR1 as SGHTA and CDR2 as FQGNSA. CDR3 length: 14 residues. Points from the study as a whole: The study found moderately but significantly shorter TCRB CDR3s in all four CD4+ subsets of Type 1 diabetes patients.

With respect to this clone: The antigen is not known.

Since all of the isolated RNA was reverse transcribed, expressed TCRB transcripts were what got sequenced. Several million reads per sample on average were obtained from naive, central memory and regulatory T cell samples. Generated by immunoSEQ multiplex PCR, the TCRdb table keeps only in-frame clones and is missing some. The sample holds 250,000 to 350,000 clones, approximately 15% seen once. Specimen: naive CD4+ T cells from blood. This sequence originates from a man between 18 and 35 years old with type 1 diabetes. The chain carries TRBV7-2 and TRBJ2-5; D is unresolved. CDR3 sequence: CASSLTGTKETQYF. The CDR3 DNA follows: TGTGCCAGCAGCTTAACGGGTACCAAAGAGACCCAGTACTTC.